The TCR beta chain described here comes from a study of T cells in Graves' hyperthyroidism and ophthalmopathy. General study findings and limits: Onset of ophthalmopathy came a median 6.5 months after the model predicted it.

As concerns this clonotype: Antigen specificity is unknown.

Template material for amplifying TCR beta CDR3 regions consisted of RNA transcripts. When the TCR CDR3 underwent first-round RT-PCR, the HTBI primer set was used. TCRdb independently ran MiXCR on the multiplex PCR reads; one entry per CDR3 protein. The table lists some 600,000 distinct CDR3 sequences, around 45% of them singletons, with 6.5% to 9% in the top ten. This clonotype was obtained from a woman aged 18-30 years with Graves' hyperthyroidism. Sequenced material: peripheral blood or thyroid tissue (not recorded which).

For the CDR3, the DNA is TGTGCCATCAAAGGGACGGTTAATGAAAAACTGTTTTTT. Translated: CAIKGTVNEKLFF. This chain joins TRBV10-3 and TRBJ1-4, with a weak D call TRBD1 (5 bases). The CDR3 has 13 residues. The V gene lost 7 bases and the J gene lost 4 bases, with 10 bases spanning the gap. CDR1 and CDR2 from the germline V gene are ENHRY and SYGVKD.